A single T cell receptor (beta chain) is shown here with its context. CDR1 is WSHSY and CDR2 is SAAADI in the germline V gene. V was clipped by 6 bases and J by 4 bases, with 14 bases between them. This CDR3 has 14 amino acids. Assay: immunoSEQ multiplex PCR; the TCRdb copy retains only in-frame clones and omits some. The data contain 75,000 to 100,000 clones, roughly four fifths of them seen just once; the ten biggest clones take up about 2.9%. These data belong to a study of neoadjuvant anti-PD-1 for oral cavity cancer. Study-wide background: Patients without progression received a fourth nivolumab dose around day 43, then surgical resection on days 50-56.

The chain recombines TRBV10-2 with TRBJ2-3; D is perhaps TRBD2 (5 bases). The TCR sequence derives from a person between 35 and 79 years old with oral cavity squamous cell carcinoma. The sequencing used PBMCs, collected before nivolumab (anti-PD-1) treatment. The CDR3 nucleotides are TGCGCCAGCAGGCCCGGACTTGGCGCAGATACGCAGTATTTT. This translates into CASRPGLGADTQYF.